This TCR beta chain was captured in a study of T cell repertoires in cytomegalovirus infection. About the study: Through public TCR beta signatures, both CMV infection and matching HLA type were indicated. Study-wide points: Within the response measured ex vivo, HLA-C-restricted CMV-specific TCR beta clonotypes were dominant.

This CDR3 region has 15 residues. Trimming pared 5 bases from V and 2 bases from J, leaving 15 bases between. CDR1 and CDR2 (germline): MNHEY, SMNVEV (reference sequence). There are a few counts of this clonotype. As yet, its antigen is unknown. TCRdb recomputed calls from the reads with MiXCR, one row per CDR3 protein. The sample lists 350,000 to 400,000 distinct CDR3 sequences, approximately 30% occurring once. The origin of this receptor is a human donor in good health (CMV status not recorded). Some clones in this sample may be carry-over from other donors' samples. V and J are TRBV27 and TRBJ1-2; TRBD1 might be the D (6 bases). The starting material was cultured PBMCs, obtained from culture after CMV antigen stimulation. The DNA for the CDR3 is TGTGCCAGCAGTAATCTCCGGACAGTGAACTATGGCTACACCTTC. Its protein is CASSNLRTVNYGYTF.